The 3 T cell receptor beta chains below were found in one sample sequenced in a study of cytomegalovirus exposure and HLA in healthy donors. The PCR ran on 60 Vbeta and 13 Jbeta primers. Repertoires were generated with immunoSEQ multiplex PCR, while TCRdb's copy carries only in-frame clones and drops some. The data show about 130,000 clones, with approximately 80% seen just once and about 0.74% held by the top ten. The sample was PBMCs. These receptors all come from a man between 18 and 35 years old in good health and CMV-seronegative.

A single count supports this clone. The chain is built from TRBV7-3 and TRBJ2-2, with a weak D call TRBD2 (5 bases). Germline assignment: CDR1 SGHTA and CDR2 FQGTGA. This CDR3 is 16 amino acids long. Trimming removed 6 bases at V and 7 bases at J, with 21 bases between. The CDR3 spells CASSQRRTPYGGELFF. DNA for the CDR3: TGTGCCAGCAGTCAAAGGCGGACTCCCTACGGCGGGGAGCTGTTTTTT.

The V call is TRBV9, the J call TRBJ1-5; 8 bases agree with TRBD1. J lost 7 bases, V lost 3 bases, and 6 bases had no gene match. Germline CDR1 reads SGDLS; CDR2 reads YYNGEE. This CDR3 comprises 14 residues. The DNA for the CDR3 is TGTGCCAGCAGCGGGACAGGGTTTTTACAGCCCCAGCATTTT. It encodes CASSGTGFLQPQHF.

Concerning this clone itself: This sample includes further DNA sequences coding for the same CDR3. The rearrangement links TRBV29-1 to TRBJ1-2; 10 bases map to TRBD1. V gave up 4 bases and J gave up 8 bases; unmatched junction bases: 16. Per the germline V gene, CDR1 is SQVTM and CDR2 is ANQGSEA. This CDR3 is 16 amino acids long. The CDR3 here is CSVVDQFPGQGKGYTF. In nucleotides, the CDR3 is TGCAGCGTTGTTGACCAATTTCCGGGACAGGGGAAGGGCTACACCTTC.